This T cell receptor (beta chain) was sequenced during a study of shared clonotypes between healthy human individuals. Profiled with immunoSEQ multiplex PCR; TCRdb holds only in-frame clones, not every one. The repertoire has hundreds of thousands of clones, approximately 96% of them found once; the top ten carry 0.095% to 0.13%. CD8 cells regarded as naive lacked CD45RO, were positively chosen for CCR7, and omitted terminally differentiated effector memory CD45RA+ cells. The clonotype was recovered from a woman in her twenties or thirties in good health. The material sequenced was naive CD8+ T cells sorted from blood.

The CDR3 sequence is CASTYTGAAGATDTQYF. Written as DNA, the CDR3 is TGTGCCAGCACCTATACAGGGGCCGCCGGTGCGACAGATACGCAGTATTTT. The chain has TRBV27 and TRBJ2-3; 7 bases fit TRBD1. The germline gives CDR1 MNHEY, CDR2 SMNVEV (reference sequence). V shed 7 bases and J 3 bases; nucleotides not matched to a gene: 16. The CDR3 covers 17 residues.